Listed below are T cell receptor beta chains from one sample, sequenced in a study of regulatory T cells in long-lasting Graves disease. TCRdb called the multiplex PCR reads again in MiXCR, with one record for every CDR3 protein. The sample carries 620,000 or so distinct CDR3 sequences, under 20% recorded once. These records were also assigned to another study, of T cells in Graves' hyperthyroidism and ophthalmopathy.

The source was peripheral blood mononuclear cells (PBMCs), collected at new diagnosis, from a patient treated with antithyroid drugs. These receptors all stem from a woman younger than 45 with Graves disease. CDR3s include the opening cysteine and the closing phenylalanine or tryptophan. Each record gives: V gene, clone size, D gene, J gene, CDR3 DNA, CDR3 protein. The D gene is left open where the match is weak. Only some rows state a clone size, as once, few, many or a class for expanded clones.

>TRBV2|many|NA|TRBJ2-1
TGTGCCAGCAGTGTTTCGGGGAACAATGAGCAGTTCTTC
CASSVSGNNEQFF
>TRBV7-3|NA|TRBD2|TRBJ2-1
TGTGCCAGCAGCTTAGTAGCGGGAGTAGATCAGTTCTTC
CASSLVAGVDQFF
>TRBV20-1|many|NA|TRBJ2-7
TGCAGTGCTATTCATTCCCGAAACTCCTACGAGCAGTACTTC
CSAIHSRNSYEQYF
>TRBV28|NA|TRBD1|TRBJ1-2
TGTGCCAGCAGGGGACAGGGTACCTATGGCTACACCTTC
CASRGQGTYGYTF
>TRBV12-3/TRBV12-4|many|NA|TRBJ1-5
TGTGCCAGCAGTTTAGTAGGTATAAGGGATCAGCCCCAGCATTTT
CASSLVGIRDQPQHF
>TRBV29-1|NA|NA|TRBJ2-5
TGCAGCGGACATTACGGGGTGGCGACCCAGTACTTC
CSGHYGVATQYF
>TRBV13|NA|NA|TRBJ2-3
TGTGCCAGCAGCTTAGGGACAGTCCCTACTAGCACAGATACGCAGTATTTT
CASSLGTVPTSTDTQYF
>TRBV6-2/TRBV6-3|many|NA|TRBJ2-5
TGTGCCAGCAGTGATAGGGCGGGCACCCCCCAAGAGACCCAGTACTTC
CASSDRAGTPQETQYF
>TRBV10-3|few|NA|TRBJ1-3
TGTGCCATCGGGGGCGAGGGAAACACCATATATTTT
CAIGGEGNTIYF
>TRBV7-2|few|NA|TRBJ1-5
TGTGCCAGCAGCTTAAAGCGGGGGGGCAATCAGCCCCAGCATTTT
CASSLKRGGNQPQHF
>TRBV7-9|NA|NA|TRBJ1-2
TGTGCCAGCAGCTTCCCCCCCGAACTACGACGAGGCTACACCTTC
CASSFPPELRRGYTF
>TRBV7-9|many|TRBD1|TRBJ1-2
TGTGCCAGCAGCTCGGAGACAGGGTCTAACTATGGCTACACCTTC
CASSSETGSNYGYTF
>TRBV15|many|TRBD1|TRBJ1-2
TGTGCCACCAGCAGCGGACCGGGACAGGCGGCTCTGTATGGCTACACCTTC
CATSSGPGQAALYGYTF
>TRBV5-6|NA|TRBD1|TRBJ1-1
TGTGCCAGCAGCAAAGGGGACAGGGTGGAACACACTGAAGCTTTCTTT
CASSKGDRVEHTEAFF
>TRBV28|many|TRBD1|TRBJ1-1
TGTGCCAGCAGTCTCGTCCCGGGACAGGGGTTGAACACTGAAGCTTTCTTT
CASSLVPGQGLNTEAFF
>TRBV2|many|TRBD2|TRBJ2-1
TGTGCCAGCAGTGCACTAGCGGACAATGAGCAGTTCTTC
CASSALADNEQFF
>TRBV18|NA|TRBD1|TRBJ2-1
TGTGCCAGCTCAGGAATTCAACCGGGACAGGGGGCGGATGAGCAGTTCTTC
CASSGIQPGQGADEQFF
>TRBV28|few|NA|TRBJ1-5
TGTGCCAGCAGTTCCCCCCGGGGGGGTTGGCAGCCCCAGCATTTT
CASSSPRGGWQPQHF
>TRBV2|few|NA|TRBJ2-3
TGTGCCAGCAGTGAAGGGCGGGTGGGCACAGATACGCAGTATTTT
CASSEGRVGTDTQYF
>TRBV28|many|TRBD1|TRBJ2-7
TGTGCCAGCAGTTCAAACAGGGGGCTGTACTTC
CASSSNRGLYF
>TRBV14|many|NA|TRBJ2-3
TGTGCCAGCAGCCCCCTCCTGCCGGTGGATACGCAGTATTTT
CASSPLLPVDTQYF
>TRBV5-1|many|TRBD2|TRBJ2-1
TGCGCCAGCAGCTTGGCCGTTAGGACTAGCGGCAACAATGAGCAGTTCTTC
CASSLAVRTSGNNEQFF
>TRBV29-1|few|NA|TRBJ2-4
TGCAGCGTTGAAGCACAACAGGGGAGGAGCATTCAGTACTTC
CSVEAQQGRSIQYF
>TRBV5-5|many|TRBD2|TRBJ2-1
TGTGCCAGCAGCCCCACCGGACTAGCGGGAAGCAATGAGCAGTTCTTC
CASSPTGLAGSNEQFF
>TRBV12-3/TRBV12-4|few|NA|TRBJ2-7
TGTGCCAGCAGTTTTCGATCGTGGGGGGAGCAGTACTTC
CASSFRSWGEQYF
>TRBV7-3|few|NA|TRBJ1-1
TGTGCCAGCAGCTTATTTGCAGAAGCCACTGAAGCTTTCTTT
CASSLFAEATEAFF
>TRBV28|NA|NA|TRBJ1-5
TGTGCCAGCAGAGAACGGGGCCTGGGCCGGAATCAGCCCCAGCATTTT
CASRERGLGRNQPQHF
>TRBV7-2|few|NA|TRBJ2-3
TGTGCCAGCAGCCTCAGGCTTGGTAGCACAGATACGCAGTATTTT
CASSLRLGSTDTQYF
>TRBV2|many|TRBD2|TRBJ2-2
TGTGCCAGCAGTGCCCCGGGACTAGCGATCGGGGAGCTGTTTTTT
CASSAPGLAIGELFF
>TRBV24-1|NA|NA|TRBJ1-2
TGTGCCACCAGTGATTTGAACTATGGCTACACCTTC
CATSDLNYGYTF
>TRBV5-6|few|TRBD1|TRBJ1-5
TGTGCCAGCAGCGCGGGACAGGCCGGTCAGCCCCAGCATTTT
CASSAGQAGQPQHF
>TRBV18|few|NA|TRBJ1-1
TGTGCCAGCTCACCTGGGGTATCGAACACTGAAGCTTTCTTT
CASSPGVSNTEAFF
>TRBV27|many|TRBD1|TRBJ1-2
TGTGCCAGCAGTCCGGACAGGGGGCCTTATGGCTACACCTTC
CASSPDRGPYGYTF
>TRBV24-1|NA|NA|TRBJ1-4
TGTGCCACCAGTGCTAGGGGCCATGAAAAACTGTCTTTT
CATSARGHEKLSF
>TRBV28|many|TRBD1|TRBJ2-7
TGTGCCAGCAGTGACAGGGCCTACGAGCAGTACTTC
CASSDRAYEQYF
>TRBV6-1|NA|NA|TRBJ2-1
TGTGCCAGCAGTCAAAGACAGGCCTCCAATGAGCAGTTCTTC
CASSQRQASNEQFF
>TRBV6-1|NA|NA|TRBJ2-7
TGTGCCAGCACCGAAAGAGTTTACGAGCAGTACTTC
CASTERVYEQYF
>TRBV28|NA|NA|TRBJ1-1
NA
CASGNAGSLEAFFGQGGAFF
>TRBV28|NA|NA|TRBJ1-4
TGTGCCAGCGGGGCGTCAACTAATGAAAAACTGTTTTTT
CASGASTNEKLFF
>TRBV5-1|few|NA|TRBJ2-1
TGCGCCAGCAGTTTTCCAGGGGTGGACAATGAGCAGTTCTTC
CASSFPGVDNEQFF
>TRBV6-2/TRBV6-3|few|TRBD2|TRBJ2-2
TGTGCCAGCAGCTTCGGACTAGCGGGACTCGGGGAGCTGTTTTTT
CASSFGLAGLGELFF
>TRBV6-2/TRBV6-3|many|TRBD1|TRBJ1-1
TGTGCCAGCAGACTGGACAGGGCACTTAACACTGAAGCTTTCTTT
CASRLDRALNTEAFF
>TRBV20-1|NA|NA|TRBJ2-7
TGCAGTGCTAGTGGGAGCCTCTGGGGCGAGCAGTACTTC
CSASGSLWGEQYF
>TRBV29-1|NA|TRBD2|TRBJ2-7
TGCAGCGTTGTCAAACTAGCGGGAAGCTCCTACGAGCAGTACTTC
CSVVKLAGSSYEQYF
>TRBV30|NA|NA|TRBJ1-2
TGTGCCTGGAGTGTACGGTGGGGAAGTCAATATGGCTACACCTTC
CAWSVRWGSQYGYTF
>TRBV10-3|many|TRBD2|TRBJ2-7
TGTGCCATCAGGTCGGCCGCGGGAGGAACCTACGAGCAGTACTTC
CAIRSAAGGTYEQYF
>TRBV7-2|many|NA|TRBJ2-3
TGTGCCAGCAGCTTAGTACGTGGTAGCGCAGATACGCAGTATTTT
CASSLVRGSADTQYF
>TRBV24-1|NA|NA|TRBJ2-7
TGTGCCACCAGTGATTTCTCGGGGACCGCGGGTTTCGGCGAGCAGTACTTC
CATSDFSGTAGFGEQYF
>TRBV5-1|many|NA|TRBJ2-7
TGCGCCAGCAGCTTGGGTGTTAGCGACACCTACGAGCAGTACTTC
CASSLGVSDTYEQYF
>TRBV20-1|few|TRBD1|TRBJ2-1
TGCAGTGCCCTCCTGCTCCGGACAGGTTACAATGAGCAGTTCTTC
CSALLLRTGYNEQFF
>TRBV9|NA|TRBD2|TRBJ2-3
TGCGCCAGCCGGGCCCGGGAGACTAGCGGGAGCACAGATACGCAGTATTTT
CASRARETSGSTDTQYF